Below, one T cell receptor (beta chain) is given with its context. Its antigen is not identified. This entry is derived from a study of radiation and T cells in renal cell carcinoma. Study-wide findings and caveats: From baseline, blood top tumor clonotypes peaked at 2 weeks post-radiation.

The table came from immunoSEQ multiplex PCR; TCRdb's copy has only in-frame clones and leaves some out. The sample has some 120,000 clones, roughly 91% seen once; the top ten hold 4.5% to 7.5%. This CDR3 has 14 residues. The V gene's germline CDR1 is SGHTA and CDR2 FQGNSA. V shed 5 bases, J shed 3 bases, and the junction held 3 bases outside the gene matches. Noted time point: blood 2 weeks post-SBRT. The treatment here: 15 Gy SBRT to primary tumor, nephrectomy 4 weeks later. The source material was blood, sampled from a patient whose treatment included radiotherapy and nephrectomy. The receptor's source is a woman aged 70-85 years with renal cell carcinoma. The chain recombines TRBV7-2 with TRBJ2-3; 9 nucleotides align to TRBD1. CDR3 in amino acids: CASSPGQGTDTQYF. The CDR3 DNA reads as TGTGCCAGCAGCCCGGGACAGGGAACAGATACGCAGTATTTT.